Below, 6 T cell receptor beta chains from the same sample are listed, as sequenced in a study of cytomegalovirus exposure and HLA in healthy donors. Vbeta (60) and Jbeta (13) primers were used in the PCR. The assay was immunoSEQ multiplex PCR, and TCRdb's table has in-frame clones only and misses some. The sample lists hundreds of thousands of clones; 70% were seen once. The specimen sequenced was PBMCs. The receptors originated from a man aged 35-49 years in good health and CMV-seropositive.

The rearrangement uses TRBV5-4 and TRBJ2-2, with D uncertain. The CDR3 has 15 residues. Germline V gives CDR1 SGHNT, CDR2 YYREEE (reference sequence). V was cut by 4 bases and J by 0 bases, with 10 bases left in between. CDR3: CASSLGTSNTGELFF. The CDR3 nucleotides are TGTGCCAGCAGCCTGGGAACTTCGAACACCGGGGAGCTGTTTTTT.

This clone was detected only a few times. The gene calls are TRBV7-9 and TRBJ2-3; 9 bases agree with TRBD1. CDR3 length equals 12 residues. In germline, CDR1 is SEHNR, CDR2 FQNEAQ (reference sequence). Unmatched junction bases numbered 6, after V lost 2 bases and J lost 15 bases. The CDR3 loop reads CASSLMGQGEYF. CDR3 DNA sequence: TGTGCCAGCAGCTTAATGGGACAGGGAGAATATTTT.

The genes are TRBV25-1 and TRBJ2-3, with D perhaps TRBD2 (6 bases). Germline V lookup: CDR1 MGHDK, CDR2 SYGVNS. With 6 bases removed from V and 2 bases from J, the gap between germline ends came to 9 bases. This CDR3 contains 13 residues. CDR3 sequence: CASRRDFTDTQYF. In DNA, the CDR3 is TGTGCCAGCAGGAGGGACTTCACAGATACGCAGTATTTT. Full variable domain (missing parts from reference TRBV25-1 and TRBJ2-3): EADIYQTPRYLVIGTGKKITLECSQTMGHDKMYWYQQDPGMELHLIHYSYGVNSTEKGDLSSESTVSRIRTEHFPLTLESARPSHTSQYLCASRRDFTDTQYFGPGTRLTVL.

This clone appeared a single time. The chain is built from TRBV12-5 and TRBJ2-7; 8 bases fit TRBD1. The CDR3 is 17 amino acids. Germline V gene data show CDR1 as LGHNT and CDR2 as FRNRAP. The ends lost 0 bases at V and 0 bases at J; junction bases unmatched: 7. The CDR3 nucleotides read TGTGCTAGTGGTTTGGTTGGGACAGGCCGAAGCTCCTACGAGCAGTACTTC. Its protein is CASGLVGTGRSSYEQYF.

The V gene is TRBV6-1, the J gene TRBJ2-1; D possibly corresponds to TRBD2 (5 bases). Germline V gene data show CDR1 as MNHNS and CDR2 as SASEGT. With 4 bases removed from V and 0 bases from J, the gap between germline ends came to 16 bases. The CDR3 runs to 17 residues. CDR3 DNA: TGTGCCAGCAGTGCCCAGATCGACACTAGCTCCTACAATGAGCAGTTCTTC. As protein: CASSAQIDTSSYNEQFF.

In this sample, this clone turned up a few times. The chain joins TRBV7-2 to TRBJ1-3; D unresolved. Germline CDR1 reads SGHTA; CDR2 reads FQGNSA. V lost 3 bases, J lost 4 bases, and 10 bases lay in between. This CDR3 comprises 14 residues. The CDR3: CASSFTVVGNTIYF. The CDR3 DNA reads as TGTGCCAGCAGCTTTACAGTGGTGGGAAACACCATATATTTT.